This T cell receptor (beta chain) was identified during a study of shared clonotypes between healthy human individuals. Study-wide results and limits: Sharing across four donors was highest in naive CD4 (around 5%) and lowest in memory CD8 (around 0.4%). Across subsets, estimated richness was generally greater for naive than for memory populations.

On this clone itself: Antigen specificity is unknown.

The CDR3 is 15 residues long. Germline V gene lookup returns CDR1 SEHNR and CDR2 FQNEAQ (reference sequence). Trimming cost V 6 bases and J 4 bases; bases outside gene matches: 10. Cells designated naive CD8 were CD45RO-negative and were positively selected for CCR7, with terminally differentiated effector memory CD45RA+ cells excluded. The DNA input per sorted-subset replicate PCR was about 190 ng, corresponding to some 33,000 T cell genomes. The authors' processing: Quality scores were absent from the junction-only immunoSEQ sequences, so filtering differed. TCRdb's copy holds only in-frame clones and misses some; the assay was immunoSEQ multiplex PCR. V and J calls and clone size follow that table, whereas D and trimming were derived from the DNA. The table has about 1,800,000 clones, approximately 94% seen once.

The specimen sequenced was naive CD8+ T cells sorted from blood. The V call is TRBV7-9, the J call TRBJ2-7; 9 bases align to TRBD2. This TCR derives from a man aged 18 to 30 in good health. CDR3: CASSPAGTSLYEQYF. DNA for the CDR3: TGTGCCAGCAGTCCCGCCGGGACTAGCTTATACGAGCAGTACTTC.